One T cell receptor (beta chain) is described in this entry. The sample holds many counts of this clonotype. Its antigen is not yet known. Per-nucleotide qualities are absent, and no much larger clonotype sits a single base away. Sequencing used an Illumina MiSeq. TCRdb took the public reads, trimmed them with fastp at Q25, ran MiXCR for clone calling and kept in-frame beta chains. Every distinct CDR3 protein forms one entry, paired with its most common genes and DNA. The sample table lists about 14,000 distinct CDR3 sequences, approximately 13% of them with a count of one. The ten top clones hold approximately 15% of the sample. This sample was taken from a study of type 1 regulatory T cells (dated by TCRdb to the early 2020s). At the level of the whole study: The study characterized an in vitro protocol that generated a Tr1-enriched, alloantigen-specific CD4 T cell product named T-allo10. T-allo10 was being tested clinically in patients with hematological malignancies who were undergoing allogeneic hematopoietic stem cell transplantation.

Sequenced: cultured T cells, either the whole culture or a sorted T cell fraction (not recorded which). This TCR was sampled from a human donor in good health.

The CDR3 sequence is CSVETGGKTQYF. Here is the DNA: TGCAGCGTTGAAACGGGAGGGAAGACCCAGTACTTC. The chain links TRBV29-1 with TRBJ2-5, with 8 bases in between that match TRBD2. Germline trimming amounts to 2 bases on V and 6 bases on J, with 2 as the count of junction bases outside the gene matches. The CDR1 and CDR2 encoded by the germline V gene are SQVTM and ANQGSEA. Including cysteine and phenylalanine, the CDR3 has 12 amino acids. The only DNA kept is the CDR3, 36 bases in frame from the first base.